This TCR beta chain was identified in a study of CD8+ T cells in alopecia areata. Treatment reported: oral pan-JAK inhibitor, 5-10 mg twice daily. Peripheral blood and lesional scalp punch biopsies were taken from alopecia areata patients. Extracted RNA was reverse transcribed into cDNA, the sequencing template. Clones were read by immunoSEQ multiplex PCR, and TCRdb kept only the in-frame ones, dropping some. The sample lists approximately 220,000 clones, under 40% occurring once. Trimming removed 2 bases at V and 0 bases at J, with 6 bases between. This CDR3 comprises 13 residues. In germline, CDR1 is SGHNT, CDR2 YYREEE (reference sequence).

V and J are TRBV5-4 and TRBJ2-7; unclear D gene. This clonotype originated in a human donor with alopecia areata. The material was CD4+ T cells sorted from blood, obtained at approximately week 31, from a patient treated with tofacitinib. The CDR3 DNA reads as TGTGCCAGCAGCTTTTACTACTCCTACGAGCAGTACTTC. Translating gives CASSFYYSYEQYF.